The 19 T cell receptor beta chains below all came from one sample that was sequenced in a study of cytomegalovirus exposure and HLA in healthy donors. Sequencing was performed with immunoSEQ multiplex PCR; in TCRdb, only in-frame clones are kept and a portion is missing. Of fewer than 200,000 clones listed, 85% were seen once; the top ten hold more than 15%. The material sequenced was PBMCs. All receptors come from a man younger than 35 in good health and CMV-seropositive.

The chain carries TRBV9 and TRBJ2-2, with D maybe TRBD1 (7 bases). Germline-derived CDR1 and CDR2 are SGDLS and YYNGEE. The CDR3 contains 14 residues. V was trimmed by 4 bases and J by 8 bases, leaving 15 bases between them. For the CDR3, the DNA is TGTGCCAGCAGCCCTCAGACAGGGAGGGGGGAGCTGTTTTTT. It codes for CASSPQTGRGELFF.

Written as DNA, the CDR3 is TGTGCCAGCAGGGCAAAACTAGCGGGGACGAGCACAGATACGCAGTATTTT. Translation: CASRAKLAGTSTDTQYF. The chain employs TRBV2 and TRBJ2-3; 10 bases map to TRBD2. This CDR3 has 17 amino acids. Germline trimming cut 6 bases from V and 0 bases from J; bases unmatched to any gene: 9. Germline CDR1 SNHLY, CDR2 FYNNEI.

The chain couples TRBV9 to TRBJ2-2; D remains ambiguous. The CDR3 contains 12 residues. V lost 4 bases and J lost 4, with 5 bases in between. Germline lookup yields CDR1 SGDLS and CDR2 YYNGEE. CDR3 coding DNA: TGTGCCAGCAGCTCTATCACCGGGGAGCTGTTTTTT. Its protein product is CASSSITGELFF.

Only one count was recorded for this clone. V usage is TRBV27 and J usage is TRBJ2-2; D is perhaps TRBD1 (6 bases). Trimming removed 4 bases at V and 0 bases at J, with 24 bases between. The germline gives CDR1 MNHEY, CDR2 SMNVEV (reference sequence). This CDR3 comprises 20 residues. The DNA of the CDR3 is TGTGCCAGCAGTTCACACATCGGGACAAGGCTATCTCCGAACACCGGGGAGCTGTTTTTT. Its translation is CASSSHIGTRLSPNTGELFF.

The chain is built from TRBV27 and TRBJ2-3; unclear D gene. Germline assignment: CDR1 MNHEY and CDR2 SMNVEV (reference sequence). The CDR3 totals 15 residues. The V end was cut by 2 bases, the J end by 2 bases, with 11 bases between. The DNA of the CDR3 is TGTGCCAGCAGTTTAAGCCCCCCTCACACAGATACGCAGTATTTT. Its protein is CASSLSPPHTDTQYF.

The chain uses TRBV6-1 and TRBJ1-1; 8 bases map to TRBD1. Germline V CDR1 and CDR2: MNHNS, SASEGT. The trim removed 4 bases at V and 3 bases at J, leaving 7 bases unmatched. This CDR3 has 15 amino acids. In nucleotides, the CDR3 is TGTGCCAGCAGTGTTGGACAGGGCGTTTACACTGAAGCTTTCTTT. As protein: CASSVGQGVYTEAFF.

The V call is TRBV27, the J call TRBJ1-5; tentative D call: TRBD1 (5 bases). CDR3 size: 14 residues. V dropped 6 bases and J dropped 6 bases, with 15 bases sitting between them. Germline V CDR1 and CDR2: MNHEY, SMNVEV (reference sequence). The CDR3 DNA reads as TGTGCCAGCAGCTTTTCCGGGGGAGGTCAGCCCCAGCATTTT. Translated: CASSFSGGGQPQHF.

The chain has TRBV11-3 and TRBJ1-1, with D tentatively TRBD1 (5 bases). The CDR3 consists of 14 residues. V lost 6 bases and J 0 bases, leaving 11 bases between the germline ends. CDR1 and CDR2 (germline): SGHNT, YENEEA. CDR3 residues: CASSPGGVNTEAFF. CDR3 nucleotides: TGTGCCAGCAGTCCCGGGGGAGTGAACACTGAAGCTTTCTTT.

The chain employs TRBV7-9 and TRBJ2-2; weak D call: TRBD2 (5 bases). The CDR3 runs to 15 residues. Looked up from germline, CDR1 is SEHNR and CDR2 is FQNEAQ (reference sequence). The V end was cut by 4 bases, the J end by 8 bases, with 17 bases between. The CDR3 here is CASSSAGILRGELFF. The CDR3, as DNA: TGTGCCAGCAGCTCTGCCGGGATCTTAAGGGGGGAGCTGTTTTTT.

This clone was counted a single time. The chain recombines TRBV30 with TRBJ2-5, with 8 nucleotides matching TRBD2. The CDR3 contains 15 residues. J was trimmed by 4 bases and V by 4 bases; bases with no gene match: 11. Germline values: CDR1 GTSNPN, CDR2 SVGIG (reference sequence). The CDR3 region is CAWKVGSGRTETQYF. DNA for the CDR3: TGTGCCTGGAAGGTGGGCAGCGGGAGAACAGAGACCCAGTACTTC.

V gene TRBV6-6 combines with J gene TRBJ1-5; D call uncertain. Germline lookup yields CDR1 MNHNY and CDR2 SVGAGI (reference sequence). The CDR3 sequence is 13 residues long. V lost 2 bases and J lost 4, with 6 bases in between. CDR3 DNA: TGTGCCAGCAGTTACGCCGAGAATCAGCCCCAGCATTTT. Its protein product is CASSYAENQPQHF.

The chain recombines TRBV5-6 with TRBJ1-1; 9 bases align to TRBD1. V gave up 5 bases and J gave up 1 base; unmatched junction bases: 9. The CDR3 sequence is 16 residues long. Germline V gives CDR1 SGHDT, CDR2 YYEEEE. The DNA for the CDR3 is TGTGCCAGCAGTAGTCCGGGACAGGGAACGAACACTGAAGCTTTCTTT. Protein product: CASSSPGQGTNTEAFF.

This clone was detected once. The chain has TRBV1 and TRBJ2-1; TRBD2 reflects the table's D call only, with no check against the DNA. TRBV1 is recorded as a pseudogene. CDR3 length equals 15 residues. This CDR3 is CTSSQVCSGYNEQFF. The CDR3 DNA follows: TGCACCAGCAGCCAAGTGTGCAGCGGATACAATGAGCAGTTCTTC.

The V gene is TRBV6-5, the J gene TRBJ2-3; 9 nucleotides agree with TRBD2. Trimming took 0 bases from V and 2 from J; bases not matched to a gene: 3. Germline values: CDR1 MNHEY, CDR2 SVGAGI. The CDR3 has 16 residues. The CDR3, as DNA: TGTGCCAGCAGTTACTCACAGCGGGAGGCCACAGATACGCAGTATTTT. This codes for CASSYSQREATDTQYF.

This rearrangement joins TRBV9 to TRBJ1-1; possibly TRBD1 for D (6 bases). The CDR3 totals 13 residues. V was trimmed by 6 bases and J by 1 base, leaving 10 bases between them. Germline lookup yields CDR1 SGDLS and CDR2 YYNGEE. For the CDR3, the DNA is TGTGCCAGCACAGGGGCGGCGAACACTGAAGCTTTCTTT. Encoded protein: CASTGAANTEAFF.

The chain employs TRBV11-2 and TRBJ2-2; TRBD1 matches at 8 bases. Germline loops: CDR1 SGHAT, CDR2 FQNNGV. The CDR3 totals 15 residues. The junction had 11 bases not matched to a gene; V was cut back by 7 bases and J by 7 bases. Written as DNA, the CDR3 is TGTGCCAGCACCCGCGATGACAGGGGCTTCGGGGAGCTGTTTTTT. Amino acid sequence: CASTRDDRGFGELFF.

On this clone: One end of the junction is discordant with germline, which a read error may explain. The rearrangement joins TRBV18 to TRBJ1-1; 8 nucleotides agree with TRBD1. Germline V CDR1 and CDR2: KGHSH, LQKENI. The CDR3 extends over 14 amino acids. CDR3 amino acids: CASSLEQGGTGAFF. For the CDR3, the DNA is TGTGCCAGCTCACTCGAACAGGGGGGGACTGGAGCTTTCTTT.

The chain couples TRBV11-2 to TRBJ2-7; perhaps TRBD2 as D (7 bases). V lost 5 bases and J lost 4, with 15 bases in between. This CDR3 has 14 residues. Germline lookup yields CDR1 SGHAT and CDR2 FQNNGV. DNA of the CDR3: TGTGCCAGCAGCCCAAGGGGGGGGTCGTACGAGCAGTACTTC. Its translation is CASSPRGGSYEQYF.

This clone was counted a single time. The rearrangement uses TRBV11-3 and TRBJ2-7; 7 bases agree with TRBD1. After removal of 5 bases from V and 5 bases from J, the junction contained 3 bases not matched to a gene. The CDR3 contains 12 residues. CDR1 is SGHNT, CDR2 YENEEA, per germline. CDR3: CASSPGGHEQYF. CDR3 DNA sequence: TGTGCCAGCAGCCCAGGGGGTCACGAGCAGTACTTC.